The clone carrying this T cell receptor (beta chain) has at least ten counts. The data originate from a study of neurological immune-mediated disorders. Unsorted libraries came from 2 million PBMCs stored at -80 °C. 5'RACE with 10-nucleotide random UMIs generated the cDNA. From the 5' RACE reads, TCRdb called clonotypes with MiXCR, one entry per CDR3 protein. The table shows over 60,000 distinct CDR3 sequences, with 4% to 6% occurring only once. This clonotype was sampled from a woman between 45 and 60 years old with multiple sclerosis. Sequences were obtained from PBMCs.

The CDR3 sequence: CASSLGFNYGYTF. In DNA form, the CDR3 reads TGTGCCAGCAGTTTAGGGTTTAACTATGGCTACACCTTC. J is TRBJ1-2 and V is TRBV28; unclear D gene. CDR3 length equals 13 residues. Trimming pared 2 bases from V and 1 base from J, leaving 5 bases between. Germline values: CDR1 MDHEN, CDR2 SYDVKM.